The next 8 T cell receptor beta chains were all read from a single sample in a study of control samples from healthy donors and cancer patients. Only in-frame clones appear in the TCRdb table, and some are missing; sequencing was by immunoSEQ multiplex PCR. This table has more than 85,000 clones, under 95% appearing once. Sequenced material: blood. These receptors were taken from a woman between 18 and 29 years old in good health.

CDR3 residues: CASSPLTGQETQYF. The DNA for the CDR3 is TGTGCCAGCTCACCCTTGACAGGGCAAGAGACCCAGTACTTC. The rearrangement joins TRBV18 to TRBJ2-5; the match to TRBD1 covers 7 bases. Germline CDR1 is KGHSH and CDR2 is LQKENI. CDR3 size: 14 residues. The J segment lost 2 bases and the V segment lost 3 bases, leaving 3 bases of the junction unmatched.

V usage is TRBV20-1 and J usage is TRBJ1-5; D is ambiguous. V dropped 0 bases and J dropped 15 bases, with 12 bases sitting between them. Germline-derived CDR1 and CDR2 are DFQATT and SNEGSKA (reference sequence). The CDR3 runs to 11 residues. CDR3: CSARDGLRRHF. The CDR3 DNA is TGCAGTGCTAGAGACGGCTTGAGGAGGCATTTT.

This rearrangement joins TRBV6-5 to TRBJ1-2; D is unclear. Germline-derived CDR1 and CDR2 are MNHEY and SVGAGI. V gave up 10 bases and J gave up 0 bases, with 12 bases separating them. The CDR3 length is 13 residues. CDR3 region: CAISVGANYGYTF. CDR3 DNA sequence: TGTGCCATCAGCGTCGGCGCTAACTATGGCTACACCTTC.

The CDR3 protein is CASSYSRYTDTQYF. The DNA for the CDR3 is TGTGCCAGCAGTTACTCCCGATACACAGATACGCAGTATTTT. This chain joins TRBV6-5 and TRBJ2-3; no reliable D call. This CDR3 has 14 amino acids. Looked up from germline, CDR1 is MNHEY and CDR2 is SVGAGI. Trimming removed 0 bases from V and 2 bases from J, with 6 bases in between.

The chain is built from TRBV19 and TRBJ2-1; D remains unclear. Deletions cut 5 bases from V and 10 bases from J, with 15 bases between. The germline CDR1 and CDR2 sequences are LNHDA and SQIVND (reference sequence). The CDR3 runs 13 residues. The CDR3 region has the DNA TGTGCCAGTAGTCCCGGCCCCGGAACCGAGCAGTTCTTC. As protein: CASSPGPGTEQFF.

The rearrangement joins TRBV5-4 to TRBJ1-4, with D perhaps TRBD1 (5 bases). Trimming cost V 4 bases and J 5 bases, with 15 bases left between them. CDR1 SGHNT and CDR2 YYREEE come from the germline V gene (reference sequence). The CDR3 length is 15 residues. In nucleotides, the CDR3 is TGTGCCAGCAGCCTGACCGGGACCTTAAATGAAAAACTGTTTTTT. Amino acid sequence: CASSLTGTLNEKLFF.

J is TRBJ1-2 and V is TRBV19; 7 bases map to TRBD1. The germline CDR1 and CDR2 sequences are LNHDA and SQIVND (reference sequence). The CDR3 covers 17 residues. V lost 6 bases and J lost 5; bases outside the gene matches: 18. CDR3 DNA sequence: TGTGCCAGTAGCCCCTTAATGACAGGGCGAGGGACTTATGGCTACACCTTC. This encodes CASSPLMTGRGTYGYTF.

The chain links TRBV28 to TRBJ1-1; possibly TRBD1 for D (6 bases). Germline CDR1 MDHEN, CDR2 SYDVKM. The CDR3 contains 14 residues. With 6 bases removed from V and 1 base from J, the gap between germline ends came to 12 bases. The CDR3 is CASRRGGPNTEAFF. The CDR3 coding sequence is TGTGCCAGCAGAAGAGGGGGACCGAACACTGAAGCTTTCTTT.